The table lists the clone carrying this T cell receptor beta chain with many counts. Antigen unknown. With molecular barcodes, quantitative 5'-RACE was used to make the TCR beta libraries. TCRdb independently ran MiXCR on the 5' RACE reads; one entry per CDR3 protein. The sample records fewer than 250,000 distinct CDR3 sequences, 10% being singletons. CDR3 length equals 10 residues. This sample was included in a study of CD8 T cells in ankylosing spondylitis. Study observations and caveats: Clones linked to disease were reported to show significant enrichment in matched ankylosing spondylitis synovial fluid.

Sequencing was carried out using blood, either unsorted or a sorted T cell fraction (not recorded which). The origin of this receptor is a male donor with ankylosing spondylitis or in good health (not recorded which). The gene calls are TRBV21-1 and TRBJ2-1. TRBV21-1 corresponds to a pseudogene. CDR3 sequence: CASHYNEQFF. The CDR3 DNA reads as TGTGCCAGTCACTACAATGAGCAGTTCTTC.